This TCR beta chain came from a study of CD8+CD57+ T cells in acquired aplastic anemia. About the research overall: Sorted CD4+ and CD8+ cells yielded DNA averaging around 3.2 ug.

As to this clonotype: Its target is not known.

Genomic DNA was employed as the template in profiling TCR beta VDJ and CDR3. TCRdb used MiXCR to reprocess the reads, holding one entry per CDR3 protein. In the table there are about 190,000 distinct CDR3 sequences, roughly half of which are singletons. Study observations and caveats: The same twenty-nine CD8+ CDR3 sequences occurred in patients and in controls.

The sequence was obtained from a human donor in good health, serving as a control. Sequencing was performed on sorted CD4+, CD8+, or CD8+CD57+ T cells (not recorded which) from PBMCs.

This chain's CDR3 is CASSFRQGYNEQFF. In nucleotides, the CDR3 is TGTGCCAGTAGTTTTCGACAGGGGTACAATGAGCAGTTCTTC. The chain has TRBV19 and TRBJ2-1; TRBD1 aligns across 8 bases. The CDR3 runs to 14 residues. V lost 5 bases and J lost 4; bases outside the gene matches: 4. CDR1 is LNHDA, CDR2 SQIVND, per germline (reference sequence).